This T cell receptor (beta chain) derives from a study of cytomegalovirus exposure and HLA in healthy donors. General study points: Subsequent analysis found a tendency for first-cohort TCR clusters to co-occur within the 95 to 150 validation repertoires. A few CMV-associated chains proved CMV antigen-specific in vitro.

With respect to this clone: Its specificity is not known.

The protocol was immunoSEQ multiplex PCR, while the TCRdb copy is restricted to in-frame clones and leaves out a portion. This table has about 130,000 clones, around 94% appearing once. This clonotype was obtained from a young woman in good health and CMV-seronegative. Sequenced material: PBMCs.

The CDR3 DNA sequence: TGTGCCAGCAGTTCCTACCTCGGACAGACAGAAGAGACCCAGTACTTC. Protein: CASSSYLGQTEETQYF. V usage is TRBV28 and J usage is TRBJ2-5; D possibly corresponds to TRBD1 (6 bases). Germline values: CDR1 MDHEN, CDR2 SYDVKM. Deletions cut 4 bases from V and 3 bases from J, with 18 bases between. This CDR3 is built from 16 residues. The whole variable domain, filled in from reference TRBV28 and TRBJ2-5, reads DVKVTQSSRYLVKRTGEKVFLECVQDMDHENMFWYRQDPGLGLRLIYFSYDVKMKEKGDIPEGYSVSREKKERFSLILESASTNQTSMYLCASSSYLGQTEETQYFGPGTRLLVL.